This T cell receptor beta chain is from a study of patients and donors after allogeneic stem cell transplantation. TCRdb re-called the RT-PCR reads through MiXCR, storing one row per CDR3 protein. Of about 960,000 distinct CDR3 sequences in the sample, approximately 18% are singletons; the top ten hold 5% to 6.5%. The CDR3 covers 16 residues. V lost 3 bases, J lost 3 bases, and 7 bases stayed unmatched. Germline V gene lookup returns CDR1 LGHDT and CDR2 YNNKEL (reference sequence). This clonotype was seen a handful of times. The TCR was taken from a human donor who was either an allogeneic HSCT recipient or a stem cell or donor lymphocyte infusion donor (not recorded which). It is not recorded whose cells these are; they may come from a transplant donor. The rearrangement links TRBV3-1 to TRBJ2-5; 10 nucleotides align to TRBD2. Sequencing was carried out using blood, either unsorted or a sorted T cell fraction (not recorded which). The CDR3 protein is CASSQGTGLAEETQYF. Written as DNA, the CDR3 is TGTGCCAGCAGCCAGGGGACTGGACTAGCGGAAGAGACCCAGTACTTC.